One sample yielded the 25 T cell receptor beta chains listed below, sequenced in a study of a mutant IDH1 vaccine in newly diagnosed glioma. Stated time point: week 5, during vaccination. A single vaccine dose contained 300 ug of mutant IDH1 20-mer peptide, and topical imiquimod was used with it. Repertoires were generated with immunoSEQ multiplex PCR, while TCRdb's copy carries only in-frame clones and drops some. The sample has roughly 40,000 clones, approximately 89% seen once. These TCRs are of unknown antigen specificity. This sample comprised PBMCs, obtained from a glioma patient whose treatment included an IDH1 peptide vaccine. These receptors were collected from a man in his forties or fifties with glioma.

This clone was seen a single time. This sequence joins TRBV29-1 and TRBJ1-4; D is unresolved. V was cut by 8 bases and J by 6 bases, with 10 bases left in between. The CDR3 is 11 amino acids. The germline V gene encodes CDR1 SQVTM and CDR2 ANQGSEA. The CDR3 coding sequence is TGCAGCATACGGACTGATGAAAAACTGTTTTTT. Amino acids: CSIRTDEKLFF.

V gene TRBV5-6 combines with J gene TRBJ1-4; TRBD1 might be the D (5 bases). Germline CDR1 SGHDT, CDR2 YYEEEE. The CDR3 has 14 amino acids. Trimming took 1 base from V and 6 from J, leaving 10 bases between them. CDR3: CASSLWTNDEKLFF. In DNA, the CDR3 is TGTGCCAGCAGCTTGTGGACAAATGATGAAAAACTGTTTTTT.

The chain is built from TRBV4-1 and TRBJ2-7, with D unclear. Germline-derived CDR1 and CDR2 are MGHRA and YSYEKL. The CDR3 contains 14 residues. V was clipped by 1 base and J by 3 bases, with 10 bases between them. CDR3 nucleotides: TGCGCCAGCAGCCAAGGGCCTGGGGACTACGAGCAGTACTTC. Protein product: CASSQGPGDYEQYF.

The rearrangement links TRBV9 to TRBJ2-1, with TRBD2 as a possible D gene (5 bases). Germline CDR1 SGDLS, CDR2 YYNGEE. CDR3 length: 14 residues. Trimming removed 4 bases from V and 6 bases from J, with 14 bases in between. This CDR3 is CASSLRGGGNEQFF. CDR3 in DNA: TGTGCCAGCAGCCTCCGGGGTGGTGGCAATGAGCAGTTCTTC. Complete variable domain (other parts from reference TRBV9 and TRBJ2-1): DSGVTQTPKHLITATGQRVTLRCSPRSGDLSVYWYQQSLDQGLQFLIQYYNGEERAKGNILERFSAQQFPDLHSELNLSSLELGDSALYFCASSLRGGGNEQFFGPGTRLTVL.

This chain uses TRBV5-1 with TRBJ2-1, with 10 bases that match TRBD2. The V gene end was trimmed by 1 base and the J gene end by 4 bases; junction bases not matched to a gene: 2. Germline loops: CDR1 SGHRS, CDR2 YFSETQ. This CDR3 spans 15 amino acids. Here the CDR3 reads CASSLTSGIYNEQFF. CDR3 sequence (DNA): TGCGCCAGCAGCTTGACTAGCGGGATATACAATGAGCAGTTCTTC.

CDR3 sequence: CASSPGHLLTDTQYF. The DNA for the CDR3 is TGTGCCAGCAGCCCCGGGCATCTCCTCACAGATACGCAGTATTTT. The genes are TRBV7-3 and TRBJ2-3; D gene unclear. CDR1 and CDR2 (germline): SGHTA, FQGTGA. The CDR3 totals 15 residues. Trimming removed 5 bases at V and 2 bases at J, with 14 bases between. Together with reference TRBV7-3 and TRBJ2-3, the CDR3 gives the full variable domain: GAGVSQTPSNKVTEKGKYVELRCDPISGHTALYWYRQSLGQGPEFLIYFQGTGAADDSGLPNDRFFAVRPEGSVSTLKIQRTERGDSAVYLCASSPGHLLTDTQYFGPGTRLTVL.

The CDR3 DNA reads as TGTGCCTGGACCGACAGGAACACTGAAGCTTTCTTT. Its protein is CAWTDRNTEAFF. The V call is TRBV30, the J call TRBJ1-1; tentative D call: TRBD1 (5 bases). Germline V gene data show CDR1 as GTSNPN and CDR2 as SVGIG (reference sequence). V dropped 4 bases and J dropped 1 base, with 7 bases sitting between them. The CDR3 sequence is 12 residues long. The whole variable domain, remainder taken from reference TRBV30 and TRBJ1-1, is SQTIHQWPATLVQPVGSPLSLECTVEGTSNPNLYWYRQAAGRGLQLLFYSVGIGQISSEVPQNLSASRPQDRQFILSSKKLLLSDSGFYLCAWTDRNTEAFFGQGTRLTVV.

V usage is TRBV11-3 and J usage is TRBJ2-5, with a weak D call TRBD2 (7 bases). The V end was cut by 6 bases, the J end by 4 bases, with 12 bases between. The germline gives CDR1 SGHNT, CDR2 YENEEA. There are 13 residues in the CDR3. DNA for the CDR3: TGTGCCAGCAGTGCGGGGGCAGGAGAGACCCAGTACTTC. Translation gives CASSAGAGETQYF. Together with reference TRBV11-3 and TRBJ2-5, the CDR3 gives the full variable domain: EAGVVQSPRYKIIEKKQPVAFWCNPISGHNTLYWYLQNLGQGPELLIRYENEEAVDDSQLPKDRFSAERLKGVDSTLKIQPAELGDSAVYLCASSAGAGETQYFGPGTRLLVL.

V usage is TRBV19 and J usage is TRBJ2-5; 7 bases map to TRBD2. With V trimmed by 4 bases and J by 5 bases, 13 bases remained unmatched. CDR3 length: 16 residues. Germline CDR1 reads LNHDA; CDR2 reads SQIVND (reference sequence). The CDR3 DNA is TGTGCCAGTAGTACCCTTGCGGGGGAAATCACGGAGACCCAGTACTTC. Translation: CASSTLAGEITETQYF.

This chain connects TRBV6-5 to TRBJ1-2; 8 bases line up with TRBD1. The germline V gene encodes CDR1 MNHEY and CDR2 SVGAGI. The J segment lost 8 bases and the V segment lost 6 bases, leaving 11 bases of the junction unmatched. The CDR3 is 14 amino acids. The CDR3 spells CASRKDRGLDGYTF. CDR3 coding DNA: TGTGCCAGCAGAAAAGACAGGGGTTTAGACGGCTACACCTTC.

This chain connects TRBV29-1 to TRBJ2-3, with a possible D match to TRBD2 (6 bases). This CDR3 comprises 13 residues. CDR1 and CDR2 from the germline V gene are SQVTM and ANQGSEA. The V gene lost 6 bases and the J gene lost 2 bases, with 12 bases spanning the gap. The CDR3 reads CSVITSPTDTQYF. CDR3 nucleotides: TGCAGCGTCATTACTAGCCCCACAGATACGCAGTATTTT.

The chain is built from TRBV4-1 and TRBJ2-5, with TRBD1 matching 10 bases. The trim removed 7 bases at V and 11 bases at J, leaving 19 bases unmatched. Germline lookup yields CDR1 MGHRA and CDR2 YSYEKL. The CDR3 length is 16 residues. CDR3 sequence: CASNLTPGTGVEEQYF. CDR3 nucleotide sequence: TGCGCCAGCAACCTAACGCCGGGGACAGGGGTTGAAGAGCAGTACTTC.

The chain combines TRBV27 with TRBJ1-2; possibly TRBD1 for D (6 bases). V was clipped by 5 bases and J by 1 base, with 20 bases between them. Germline-derived CDR1 and CDR2 are MNHEY and SMNVEV (reference sequence). The CDR3 is made up of 17 amino acids. The CDR3 is CASSRVVGGEGNYGYTF. The CDR3 nucleotides read TGTGCCAGCAGTAGGGTGGTTGGGGGCGAGGGTAACTATGGCTACACCTTC.

The chain recombines TRBV7-2 with TRBJ2-5, with 7 bases aligning to TRBD1. CDR1 and CDR2 (germline): SGHTA, FQGNSA. V lost 5 bases, J lost 3 bases, and 3 bases stayed unmatched. This CDR3 is built from 13 residues. Written as DNA, the CDR3 is TGTGCCAGCAGCCTGGGACAGAAAGAGACCCAGTACTTC. This gives the protein CASSLGQKETQYF.

The V call is TRBV9, the J call TRBJ1-4, with D hard to call. Germline CDR1 is SGDLS and CDR2 is YYNGEE. The V end was cut by 4 bases, the J end by 4 bases, with 14 bases between. CDR3 length equals 15 residues. This CDR3 is CASSPRGEGNEKLFF. In DNA, the CDR3 is TGTGCCAGCAGCCCACGTGGGGAGGGTAATGAAAAACTGTTTTTT.

The rearrangement links TRBV29-1 to TRBJ1-4; 8 bases are shared with TRBD1. The CDR3 is made up of 14 amino acids. J lost 7 bases, V lost 7 bases, and 11 bases had no gene match. From germline, CDR1 is SQVTM and CDR2 ANQGSEA. The CDR3, as DNA: TGCAGCGCTGACCTCGGACAGGGAGGTGAAAAACTGTTTTTT. Protein sequence: CSADLGQGGEKLFF.

The chain couples TRBV29-1 to TRBJ1-4; the D gene is possibly TRBD1 (5 bases). The CDR3 is 15 residues long. The V gene lost 3 bases and the J gene lost 7 bases, with 18 bases spanning the gap. Germline CDR1 SQVTM, CDR2 ANQGSEA. CDR3 region: CSVERLGWDSEKLFF. Here the CDR3 DNA reads TGCAGCGTTGAGCGGCTAGGTTGGGACTCTGAAAAACTGTTTTTT.

This clone showed up just once. The chain carries TRBV6-1 and TRBJ2-7, with 7 bases that match TRBD2. Looked up from germline, CDR1 is MNHNS and CDR2 is SASEGT. The trim removed 4 bases at V and 0 bases at J, leaving 3 bases unmatched. The CDR3 consists of 14 residues. The CDR3 reads CASSGGGLSYEQYF. The CDR3 nucleotides are TGTGCCAGCAGTGGCGGGGGACTCTCCTACGAGCAGTACTTC.

The chain carries TRBV2 and TRBJ1-1; D may be TRBD1 (6 bases). The CDR3 contains 16 residues. CDR1 and CDR2 (germline): SNHLY, FYNNEI. Deletions cut 6 bases from V and 1 base from J, with 18 bases between. CDR3 sequence reads: CASRGTGRTENTEAFF. As DNA, the CDR3 is TGTGCCAGCAGGGGAACCGGACGGACAGAGAACACTGAAGCTTTCTTT. Using reference TRBV2 and TRBJ1-1 for the parts outside the CDR3, the full variable domain is EPEVTQTPSHQVTQMGQEVILRCVPISNHLYFYWYRQILGQKVEFLVSFYNNEISEKSEIFDDQFSVERPDGSNFTLKIRSTKLEDSAMYFCASRGTGRTENTEAFFGQGTRLTVV.

This sequence joins TRBV7-6 and TRBJ1-1; TRBD1 might be the D (6 bases). CDR3 length: 14 residues. Trimming pared 5 bases from V and 1 base from J, leaving 11 bases between. CDR1 and CDR2 from the germline V gene are SGHVS and FNYEAQ. The CDR3 here is CASSPGERNTEAFF. CDR3 coding DNA: TGTGCCAGCAGCCCAGGGGAAAGGAACACTGAAGCTTTCTTT.

By proportion, this clone is medium-sized (0.01 to 0.1%). The chain recombines TRBV7-9 with TRBJ2-1, with 9 bases lining up with TRBD1. Per germline, CDR1 SEHNR and CDR2 FQNEAQ (reference sequence). This CDR3 comprises 14 residues. V shed 6 bases and J 8 bases; nucleotides not matched to a gene: 8. CDR3 sequence: CASSPGTGFHEQFF. The CDR3 DNA reads as TGTGCCAGCAGTCCCGGGACAGGGTTCCATGAGCAGTTCTTC.

The chain recombines TRBV11-3 with TRBJ1-2; D is uncertain. Trimming pared 3 bases from V and 14 bases from J, leaving 19 bases between. The CDR3 is made up of 13 amino acids. Germline V gene lookup returns CDR1 SGHNT and CDR2 YENEEA. The CDR3 reads CASSFSLDGLRTF. The CDR3 DNA reads TGTGCCAGCAGCTTTTCCTTGGACGGGCTAAGGACCTTC.

The CDR3 protein is CASSLNRPYNSPLHF. The CDR3 DNA sequence: TGCGCCAGCAGCTTGAACAGACCCTATAATTCACCCCTCCACTTT. The V gene is TRBV5-1, the J gene TRBJ1-6; D is unresolved. Looked up from germline, CDR1 is SGHRS and CDR2 is YFSETQ. V lost 1 base to trimming and J lost 2 bases, with 7 bases between them. The CDR3 runs to 15 residues.

This sequence joins TRBV2 and TRBJ1-4; D is possibly TRBD1 (5 bases). CDR1 SNHLY and CDR2 FYNNEI come from the germline V gene. This CDR3 spans 14 amino acids. The V end was cut by 6 bases, the J end by 5 bases, with 13 bases between. The CDR3: CASRPGPKNEKLFF. The CDR3 nucleotides are TGTGCCAGCAGGCCGGGACCGAAAAATGAAAAACTGTTTTTT.

The sample holds one count of this clone. The chain uses TRBV5-6 and TRBJ2-7; 8 nucleotides line up with TRBD1. The CDR3 covers 15 residues. Per germline, CDR1 SGHDT and CDR2 YYEEEE. The J segment lost 3 bases and the V segment lost 4 bases, leaving 9 bases of the junction unmatched. CDR3 amino acids: CASSKGDRPVYEQYF. In DNA, the CDR3 is TGTGCCAGCAGCAAAGGGGACAGGCCTGTCTACGAGCAGTACTTC.